This T cell receptor beta chain originates from a study of CD8 T cells in Susac syndrome. When the RNA was reverse transcribed, random hexamers were used with an input of about 0.5 to 1 ug. With immunoSEQ multiplex PCR, TCR beta CDR3 was amplified across 54 Vbeta and 13 Jbeta. TCRdb analysed the immunoSEQ multiplex PCR reads with MiXCR anew, one entry per CDR3 protein. The sample contains approximately 190,000 distinct CDR3 sequences, 90% to 96% of which appear only once. TCR beta sequences were obtained from blood CD8+ and CD4+ T cells. The CDR3 is 14 residues long. Germline V lookup: CDR1 LNHNV, CDR2 YYDKDF (reference sequence). V dropped 3 bases and J dropped 3 bases, with 12 bases sitting between them.

This sequence originates from a human donor with Susac syndrome. The genes are TRBV15 and TRBJ2-7, with D possibly being TRBD1 or TRBD2 (5 bases each). What was sequenced was CD4+ T cells from PBMCs. CDR3 sequence reads: CATSRLGPNYEQYF. The CDR3 DNA follows: TGTGCCACCAGCAGGTTGGGACCGAACTACGAGCAGTACTTC. Combining the CDR3 with reference TRBV15 and TRBJ2-7 gives the whole variable domain DAMVIQNPRYQVTQFGKPVTLSCSQTLNHNVMYWYQQKSSQAPKLLFHYYDKDFNNEADTPDNFQSRRPNTSFCFLDIRSPGLGDTAMYLCATSRLGPNYEQYFGPGTRLTVT.